The 21 T cell receptor beta chains reported below all come from one sample, sequenced in a study of identifying expanded T cells in peripheral blood. Method: immunoSEQ multiplex PCR; TCRdb's copy keeps in-frame clones and lacks some. Found here are approximately 140,000 clones, less than 90% of them singletons; the top ten hold 8.4%. The sample was blood. The receptors were gathered from a person between 18 and 75 years old in good health.

The rearrangement links TRBV5-6 to TRBJ2-7, with 7 bases identical to TRBD2. Looked up from germline, CDR1 is SGHDT and CDR2 is YYEEEE. The CDR3 runs 17 residues. V gave up 3 bases and J gave up 6 bases; unmatched junction bases: 18. The CDR3 DNA reads TGTGCCAGCAGCTCCACTTATCGCGGGGAGGGCCCCCTCGAGCAGTACTTC. This sequence encodes CASSSTYRGEGPLEQYF.

Only one count was recorded for this clone. The V and J genes are TRBV6-5 and TRBJ1-5; D perhaps matches TRBD1 (6 bases). Germline values: CDR1 MNHEY, CDR2 SVGAGI. Between the trimmed V and J ends, which lost 6 bases and 7 bases, there was a span of 16 bases. The CDR3 extends over 14 amino acids. The CDR3 is CASRLDRLAQPQHF. The CDR3 nucleotides read TGTGCCAGCAGACTCGACAGGTTAGCCCAGCCCCAGCATTTT.

This chain links TRBV6-6 with TRBJ1-1; D is undetermined. V was trimmed by 3 bases and J by 0 bases, leaving 2 bases between them. The CDR3 sequence is 12 residues long. In germline, CDR1 is MNHNY, CDR2 SVGAGI (reference sequence). The CDR3 DNA follows: TGTGCCAGCAGTTATATGAACACTGAAGCTTTCTTT. Protein sequence: CASSYMNTEAFF.

V and J are TRBV5-1 and TRBJ2-1, with D hard to call. Trimming shortened V by 3 bases and J by 6 bases, and 19 bases separated the two germline ends. This CDR3 region has 16 residues. Germline V gene lookup returns CDR1 SGHRS and CDR2 YFSETQ. In nucleotides, the CDR3 is TGCGCCAGCAGCTCTGCCCCCTCCCTCGCGAGCAATGAGCAGTTCTTC. This codes for CASSSAPSLASNEQFF.

The V and J genes are TRBV9 and TRBJ2-7, with 13 bases lining up with TRBD2. The CDR3 runs 15 residues. In germline, CDR1 is SGDLS, CDR2 YYNGEE. The V and J ends lost 3 bases and 2 bases, in that order; junction bases with no gene match: 2. CDR3 region: CASSATSGRAYEQYF. CDR3 nucleotides: TGTGCCAGCAGCGCTACTAGCGGGAGGGCCTACGAGCAGTACTTC.

The chain is built from TRBV5-1 and TRBJ2-7, with D possibly being TRBD2 (5 bases). The ends were cut back, 4 bases at V and 3 bases at J, with 8 bases in the middle. This CDR3 has 12 amino acids. Germline assignment: CDR1 SGHRS and CDR2 YFSETQ. In DNA form, the CDR3 reads TGCGCCAGCAGCCCGGGGTTCTACGAGCAGTACTTC. Translation: CASSPGFYEQYF.

V is TRBV19 and J is TRBJ1-5; maybe TRBD1 (6 bases). V was trimmed by 4 bases and J by 3 bases, leaving 13 bases between them. CDR3 size: 15 residues. The germline V gene has CDR1 LNHDA and CDR2 SQIVND (reference sequence). The CDR3 loop is CASSRTQGTNQPQHF. The CDR3 region has the DNA TGTGCCAGTAGTAGAACCCAGGGGACCAATCAGCCCCAGCATTTT.

The V gene is TRBV7-2, the J gene TRBJ1-1, with D perhaps TRBD1 (6 bases). The CDR3 covers 15 residues. Germline CDR1 is SGHTA and CDR2 is FQGNSA. V was shortened by 7 bases and J by 1 base, with 16 bases between the two germline ends. The CDR3 spells CASMAPGARNTEAFF. The CDR3 DNA reads TGTGCCAGCATGGCCCCGGGGGCCAGGAACACTGAAGCTTTCTTT.

The CDR3, as DNA: TGTGCCAGCACCGGGACAAAAACGTACTACGAGCAGTACTTC. This gives the protein CASTGTKTYYEQYF. This chain connects TRBV6-6 to TRBJ2-7; possibly TRBD1 for D (6 bases). Germline V CDR1 and CDR2: MNHNY, SVGAGI (reference sequence). Trimming removed 7 bases at V and 3 bases at J, with 16 bases between. The CDR3 runs to 14 residues.

The chain carries TRBV29-1 and TRBJ2-7, with D perhaps assigned TRBD1 or TRBD2 (5 bases each). Trimming removed 6 bases from V and 5 bases from J, with 20 bases in between. This CDR3 has 14 residues. The germline V gene has CDR1 SQVTM and CDR2 ANQGSEA. The CDR3 DNA sequence: TGCAGCGTGTCCCTGGGGACCCTCGGGAACGAGCAGTACTTC. It codes for CSVSLGTLGNEQYF.

V gene TRBV7-2 combines with J gene TRBJ2-7; possible D gene TRBD1, 5 bases. The length of the CDR3 is 13 residues. Germline V gene data show CDR1 as SGHTA and CDR2 as FQGNSA. The V and J ends lost 3 bases and 2 bases respectively, with 8 bases between them. CDR3 coding DNA: TGTGCCAGCAGCTTCCAGGGAACCTACGAGCAGTACTTC. This encodes CASSFQGTYEQYF.

The chain is built from TRBV27 and TRBJ2-5; no firm D call. V dropped 6 bases and J dropped 4 bases, with 15 bases sitting between them. Germline values: CDR1 MNHEY, CDR2 SMNVEV (reference sequence). This CDR3 region has 14 residues. The CDR3 region is CASRSEVSRETQYF. In DNA form, the CDR3 reads TGTGCCAGCAGATCTGAGGTTAGCAGAGAGACCCAGTACTTC.

The rearrangement joins TRBV18 to TRBJ1-1, with 8 bases fitting TRBD1. The CDR3 extends over 14 amino acids. Germline CDR1 KGHSH, CDR2 LQKENI. The ends lost 6 bases at V and 6 bases at J; junction bases unmatched: 9. CDR3 sequence (DNA): TGTGCCAGCTCCTACTACAGGGGGAATTCTGAAGCTTTCTTT. Its translation: CASSYYRGNSEAFF.

The CDR3 nucleotides are TGTGCCAGCAGCAAAGGGAATGTAGTCTCCTACAATGAGCAGTTCTTC. It translates to CASSKGNVVSYNEQFF. The V call is TRBV21-1, the J call TRBJ2-1. TRBV21-1 is shown as a pseudogene. CDR3 size: 16 residues.

The rearrangement joins TRBV5-1 to TRBJ2-2, with D perhaps TRBD1 or TRBD2 (6 bases each). The CDR3 consists of 18 residues. The germline V and J ends were trimmed by 3 bases and 0 bases, with 18 bases remaining between them. CDR1 is SGHRS and CDR2 is YFSETQ in the germline V gene. This CDR3 is CASSWGAGDFANTGELFF. The DNA for the CDR3 is TGCGCCAGCAGCTGGGGGGCCGGAGATTTCGCGAACACCGGGGAGCTGTTTTTT.

The genes are TRBV2 and TRBJ2-7; 12 bases agree with TRBD2. The CDR3 runs to 19 residues. After removal of 8 bases from V and 5 bases from J, the junction contained 22 bases not matched to a gene. Per the germline V gene, CDR1 is SNHLY and CDR2 is FYNNEI. CDR3 amino acids: CASGDPSTSGSMSVDEQYF. The CDR3 nucleotides are TGTGCCAGCGGCGACCCTTCGACTAGCGGGAGCATGAGCGTGGACGAGCAGTACTTC.

The rearrangement links TRBV9 to TRBJ1-1; TRBD1 is a possible D gene (5 bases). Deletions cut 3 bases from V and 1 base from J, with 16 bases between. This CDR3 is 16 amino acids long. The germline CDR1 and CDR2 sequences are SGDLS and YYNGEE. The CDR3 sequence is CASSALSGTGNTEAFF. CDR3 bases: TGTGCCAGCAGCGCCCTTTCCGGGACTGGGAACACTGAAGCTTTCTTT.

The chain recombines TRBV28 with TRBJ2-3; the match to TRBD2 covers 7 bases. Trimming cost V 7 bases and J 0 bases; bases outside gene matches: 7. The CDR3 runs to 15 residues. The V gene's germline CDR1 is MDHEN and CDR2 SYDVKM. The chain's CDR3 is CASTDQLASTDTQYF. The CDR3 bases are TGTGCCAGCACCGATCAACTAGCGAGCACAGATACGCAGTATTTT.

The chain recombines TRBV19 with TRBJ2-2, with TRBD2 identical over 10 bases. V lost 9 bases to trimming and J lost 6 bases; unmatched junction nucleotides: 13. This CDR3 has 16 amino acids. Germline-derived CDR1 and CDR2 are LNHDA and SQIVND (reference sequence). Here the CDR3 reads CASKSGGALSAGELFF. In DNA form, the CDR3 reads TGTGCCAGCAAGAGCGGGGGGGCTTTATCCGCCGGGGAGCTGTTTTTT.

The rearrangement links TRBV28 to TRBJ2-7, with TRBD1 matching 8 bases. V was pared by 6 bases and J by 1 base, with 8 bases of the junction left unmatched. Germline V gives CDR1 MDHEN, CDR2 SYDVKM. The CDR3 totals 15 residues. CDR3 in DNA: TGTGCCAGCAGACTCTCCGGGACAGGATCCTACGAGCAGTACTTC. Translating gives CASRLSGTGSYEQYF.

V usage is TRBV5-1 and J usage is TRBJ1-1, with 9 bases matching TRBD1. The CDR3 length is 13 residues. Germline trimming cut 5 bases from V and 3 bases from J; bases unmatched to any gene: 2. Per the germline V gene, CDR1 is SGHRS and CDR2 is YFSETQ. CDR3 protein: CASRRDRDTEAFF. The DNA for the CDR3 is TGCGCCAGCAGAAGGGACAGGGACACTGAAGCTTTCTTT.